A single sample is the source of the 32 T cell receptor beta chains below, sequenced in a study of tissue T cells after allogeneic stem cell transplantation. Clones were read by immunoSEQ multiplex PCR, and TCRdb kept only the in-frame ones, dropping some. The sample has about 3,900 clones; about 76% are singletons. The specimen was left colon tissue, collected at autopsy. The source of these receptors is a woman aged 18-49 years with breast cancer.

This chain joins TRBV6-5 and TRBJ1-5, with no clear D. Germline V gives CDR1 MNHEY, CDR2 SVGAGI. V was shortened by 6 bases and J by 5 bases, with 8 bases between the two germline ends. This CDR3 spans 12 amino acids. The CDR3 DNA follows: TGTGCCAGCAGGGTTGGAGATCAGCCCCAGCATTTT. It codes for CASRVGDQPQHF.

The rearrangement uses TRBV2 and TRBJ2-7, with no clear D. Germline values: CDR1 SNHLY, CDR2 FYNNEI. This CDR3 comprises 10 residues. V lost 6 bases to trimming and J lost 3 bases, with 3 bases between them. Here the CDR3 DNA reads TGTGCCAGCAGGGTCTACGAGCAGTACTTC. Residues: CASRVYEQYF.

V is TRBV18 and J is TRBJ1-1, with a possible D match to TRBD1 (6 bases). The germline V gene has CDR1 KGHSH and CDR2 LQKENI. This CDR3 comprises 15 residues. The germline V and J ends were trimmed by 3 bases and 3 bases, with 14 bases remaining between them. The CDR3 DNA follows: TGTGCCAGCTCACCGGCACAGGGTGGGGACACTGAAGCTTTCTTT. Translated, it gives CASSPAQGGDTEAFF.

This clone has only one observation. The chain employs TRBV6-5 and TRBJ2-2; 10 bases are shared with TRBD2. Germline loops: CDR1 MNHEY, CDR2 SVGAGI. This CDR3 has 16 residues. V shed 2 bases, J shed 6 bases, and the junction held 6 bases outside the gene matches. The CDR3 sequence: CASSYTQAGGPGELFF. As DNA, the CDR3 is TGTGCCAGCAGTTACACACAAGCGGGGGGGCCCGGGGAGCTGTTTTTT.

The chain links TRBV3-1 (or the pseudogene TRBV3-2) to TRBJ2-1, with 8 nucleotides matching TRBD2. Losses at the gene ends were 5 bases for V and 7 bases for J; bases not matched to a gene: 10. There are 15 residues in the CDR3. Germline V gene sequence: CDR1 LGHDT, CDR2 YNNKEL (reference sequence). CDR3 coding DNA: TGTGCCAGCAGCGCACCGAGCGGGAGTTTGAATGAGCAGTTCTTC. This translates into CASSAPSGSLNEQFF.

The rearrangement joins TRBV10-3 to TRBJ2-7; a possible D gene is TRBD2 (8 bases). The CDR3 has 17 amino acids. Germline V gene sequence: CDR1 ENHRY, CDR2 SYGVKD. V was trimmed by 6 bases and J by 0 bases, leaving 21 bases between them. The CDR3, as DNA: TGTGCCATCAGGGGGACTAGGGGGCAGGAAGACTCCTACGAGCAGTACTTC. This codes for CAIRGTRGQEDSYEQYF.

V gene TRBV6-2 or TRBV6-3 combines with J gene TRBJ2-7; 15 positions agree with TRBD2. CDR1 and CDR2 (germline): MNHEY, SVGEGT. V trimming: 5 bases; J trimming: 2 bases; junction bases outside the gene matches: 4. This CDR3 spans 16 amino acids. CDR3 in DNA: TGTGCCAGCAGTGGACTAGCGGGGGGGCCCCCCTACGAGCAGTACTTC. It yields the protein CASSGLAGGPPYEQYF.

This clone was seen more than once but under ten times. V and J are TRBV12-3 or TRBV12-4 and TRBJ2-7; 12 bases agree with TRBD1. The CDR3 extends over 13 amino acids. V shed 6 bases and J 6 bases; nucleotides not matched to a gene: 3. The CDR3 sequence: CASRGQGASEQYF. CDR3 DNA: TGTGCCAGCAGGGGACAGGGGGCGTCCGAGCAGTACTTC.

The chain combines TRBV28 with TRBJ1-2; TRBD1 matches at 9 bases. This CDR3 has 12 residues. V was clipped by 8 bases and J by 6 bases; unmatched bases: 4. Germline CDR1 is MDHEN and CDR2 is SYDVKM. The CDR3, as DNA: TGTGCCAGCCTCAACAGGGGGCATGGCTACACCTTC. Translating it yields CASLNRGHGYTF.

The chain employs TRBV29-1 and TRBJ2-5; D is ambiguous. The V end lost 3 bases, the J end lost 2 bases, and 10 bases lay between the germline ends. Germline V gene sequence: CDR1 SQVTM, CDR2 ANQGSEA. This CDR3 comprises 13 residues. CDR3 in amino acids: CSVEATRQETQYF. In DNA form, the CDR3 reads TGCAGCGTTGAGGCGACTCGTCAAGAGACCCAGTACTTC.

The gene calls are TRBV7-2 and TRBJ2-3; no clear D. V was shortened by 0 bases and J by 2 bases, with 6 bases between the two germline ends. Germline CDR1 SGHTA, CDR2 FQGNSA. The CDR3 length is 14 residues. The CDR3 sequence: CASSLAPATDTQYF. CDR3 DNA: TGTGCCAGCAGCTTAGCTCCGGCCACAGATACGCAGTATTTT.

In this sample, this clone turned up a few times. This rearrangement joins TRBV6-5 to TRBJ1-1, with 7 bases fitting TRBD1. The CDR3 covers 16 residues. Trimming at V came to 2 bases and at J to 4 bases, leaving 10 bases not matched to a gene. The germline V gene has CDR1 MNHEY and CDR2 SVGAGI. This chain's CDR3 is CASSYATGPDSTEAFF. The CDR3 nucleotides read TGTGCCAGCAGTTACGCGACAGGGCCGGATAGCACTGAAGCTTTCTTT.

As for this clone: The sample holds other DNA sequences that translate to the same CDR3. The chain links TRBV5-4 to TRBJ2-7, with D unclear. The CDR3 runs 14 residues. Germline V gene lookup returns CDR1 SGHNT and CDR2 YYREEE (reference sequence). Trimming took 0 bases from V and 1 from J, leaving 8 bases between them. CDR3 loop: CASSLGSVSYEQYF. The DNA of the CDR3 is TGTGCCAGCAGCTTGGGTTCCGTGTCCTACGAGCAGTACTTC.

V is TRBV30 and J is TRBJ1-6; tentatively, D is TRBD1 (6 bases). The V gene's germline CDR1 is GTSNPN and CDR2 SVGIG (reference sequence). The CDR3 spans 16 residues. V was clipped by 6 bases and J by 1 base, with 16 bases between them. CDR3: CACRQDGGSYNSPLHF. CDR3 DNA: TGTGCCTGCAGACAGGACGGGGGGTCCTATAATTCACCCCTCCACTTT.

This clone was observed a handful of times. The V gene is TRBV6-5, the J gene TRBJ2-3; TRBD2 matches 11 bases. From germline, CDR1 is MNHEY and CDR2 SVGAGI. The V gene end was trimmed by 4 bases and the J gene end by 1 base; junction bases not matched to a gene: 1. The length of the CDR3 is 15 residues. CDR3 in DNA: TGTGCCAGCAGTTTAGCGGGAGGGGGCACAGATACGCAGTATTTT. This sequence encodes CASSLAGGGTDTQYF.

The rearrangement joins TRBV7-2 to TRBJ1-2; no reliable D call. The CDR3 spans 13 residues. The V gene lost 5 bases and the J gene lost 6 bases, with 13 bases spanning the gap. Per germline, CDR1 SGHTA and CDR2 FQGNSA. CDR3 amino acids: CASSTGRANGYTF. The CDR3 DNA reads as TGTGCCAGCAGCACCGGACGGGCTAATGGCTACACCTTC.

The CDR3 nucleotides are TGTGCCAGCAGTTCCATAAGGGGGCAGGGGGGTGGATGGTCTGAAGCTTTCTTT. It translates to CASSSIRGQGGGWSEAFF. The chain recombines TRBV27 with TRBJ1-1; 7 nucleotides align to TRBD1. Trimming took 4 bases from V and 6 from J; bases not matched to a gene: 20. Germline V lookup: CDR1 MNHEY, CDR2 SMNVEV (reference sequence). This CDR3 is built from 18 residues.

CDR3 region: CASSGGAYGYTF. For the CDR3, the DNA is TGTGCCAGCAGTGGGGGGGCCTATGGCTACACCTTC. V is TRBV2 and J is TRBJ1-2, with D possibly being TRBD1 (6 bases). The CDR3 is 12 amino acids. V was shortened by 4 bases and J by 4 bases, with 7 bases between the two germline ends. CDR1 SNHLY and CDR2 FYNNEI come from the germline V gene.

The CDR3 loop reads CASRGGACPYSGNTIYF. The CDR3 bases are TGTGCCAGCCGAGGGGGGGCCTGCCCCTACTCTGGAAACACCATATATTTT. This sequence joins TRBV21-1 and TRBJ1-3. TRBV21-1 is recorded as a pseudogene. The length of the CDR3 is 17 residues.

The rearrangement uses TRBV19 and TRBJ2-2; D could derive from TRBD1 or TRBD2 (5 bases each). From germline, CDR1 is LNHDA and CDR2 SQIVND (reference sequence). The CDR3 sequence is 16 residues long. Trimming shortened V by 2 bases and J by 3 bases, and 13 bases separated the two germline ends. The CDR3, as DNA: TGTGCCAGTAGTATAATGAGGGGCGGAGACACCGGGGAGCTGTTTTTT. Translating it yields CASSIMRGGDTGELFF.

The CDR3 region is CASSVLRGQYTEAFF. The CDR3 DNA follows: TGTGCCAGCAGCGTATTGAGGGGGCAATACACTGAAGCTTTCTTT. The chain has TRBV9 and TRBJ1-1; TRBD1 aligns across 7 bases. CDR3 length: 15 amino acids. Germline V gene lookup returns CDR1 SGDLS and CDR2 YYNGEE. Trimming took 1 base from V and 3 from J; bases not matched to a gene: 6. The full variable domain, completed using reference TRBV9 and TRBJ1-1, is DSGVTQTPKHLITATGQRVTLRCSPRSGDLSVYWYQQSLDQGLQFLIQYYNGEERAKGNILERFSAQQFPDLHSELNLSSLELGDSALYFCASSVLRGQYTEAFFGQGTRLTVV.

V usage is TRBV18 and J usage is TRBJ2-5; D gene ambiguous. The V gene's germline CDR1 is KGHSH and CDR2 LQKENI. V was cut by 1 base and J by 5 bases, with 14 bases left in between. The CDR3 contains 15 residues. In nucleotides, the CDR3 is TGTGCCAGCTCACCACAATCGGCGGCTCGGGAGACCCAGTACTTC. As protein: CASSPQSAARETQYF.

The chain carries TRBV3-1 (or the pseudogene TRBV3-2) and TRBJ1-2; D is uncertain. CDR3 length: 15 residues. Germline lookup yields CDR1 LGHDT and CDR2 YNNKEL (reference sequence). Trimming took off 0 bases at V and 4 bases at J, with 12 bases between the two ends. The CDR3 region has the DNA TGTGCCAGCAGCCAAGATCGCGCAGGCCTCTATGGCTACACCTTC. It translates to CASSQDRAGLYGYTF.

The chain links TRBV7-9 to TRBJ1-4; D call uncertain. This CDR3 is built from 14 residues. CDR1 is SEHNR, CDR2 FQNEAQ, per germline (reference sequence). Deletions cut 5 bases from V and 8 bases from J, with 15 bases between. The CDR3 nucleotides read TGTGCCAGCAGCCCCCGCGGGGTACGGGAAAAACTGTTTTTT. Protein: CASSPRGVREKLFF.

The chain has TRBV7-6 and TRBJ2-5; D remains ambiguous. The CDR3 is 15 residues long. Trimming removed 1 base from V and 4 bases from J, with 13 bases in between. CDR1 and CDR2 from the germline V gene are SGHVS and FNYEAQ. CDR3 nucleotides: TGTGCCAGCAGCTTAGTCCCCTTCCACGGAGAGACCCAGTACTTC. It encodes CASSLVPFHGETQYF.

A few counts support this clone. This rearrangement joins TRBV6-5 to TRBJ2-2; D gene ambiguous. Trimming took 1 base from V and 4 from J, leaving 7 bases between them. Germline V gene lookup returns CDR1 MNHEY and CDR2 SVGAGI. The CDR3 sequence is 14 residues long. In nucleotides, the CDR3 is TGTGCCAGCAGTTACTGGGCGAGCACCGGGGAGCTGTTTTTT. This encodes CASSYWASTGELFF.

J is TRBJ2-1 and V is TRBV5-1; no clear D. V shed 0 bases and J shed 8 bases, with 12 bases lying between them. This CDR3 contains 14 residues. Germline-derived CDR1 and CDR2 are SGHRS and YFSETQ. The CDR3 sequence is CASSLVVGLDEQFF. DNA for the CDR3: TGCGCCAGCAGCTTGGTCGTGGGTTTGGATGAGCAGTTCTTC.

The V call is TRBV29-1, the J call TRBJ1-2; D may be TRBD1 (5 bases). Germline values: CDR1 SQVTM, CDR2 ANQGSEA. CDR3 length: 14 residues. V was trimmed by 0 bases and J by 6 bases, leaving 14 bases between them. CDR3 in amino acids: CSVEEGAGQDGYTF. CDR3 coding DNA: TGCAGCGTTGAAGAAGGTGCAGGGCAGGATGGCTACACCTTC.

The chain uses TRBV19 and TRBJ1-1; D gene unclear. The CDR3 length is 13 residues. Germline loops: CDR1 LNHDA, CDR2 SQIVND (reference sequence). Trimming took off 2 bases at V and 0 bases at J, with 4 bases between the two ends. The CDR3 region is CASSISVNTEAFF. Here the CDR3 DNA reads TGTGCCAGTAGTATATCCGTGAACACTGAAGCTTTCTTT. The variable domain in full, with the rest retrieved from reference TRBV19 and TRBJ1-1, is DGGITQSPKYLFRKEGQNVTLSCEQNLNHDAMYWYRQDPGQGLRLIYYSQIVNDFQKGDIAEGYSVSREKKESFPLTVTSAQKNPTAFYLCASSISVNTEAFFGQGTRLTVV.

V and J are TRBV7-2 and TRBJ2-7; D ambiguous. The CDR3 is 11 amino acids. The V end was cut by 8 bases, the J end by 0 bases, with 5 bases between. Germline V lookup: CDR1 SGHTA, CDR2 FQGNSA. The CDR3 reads CASRYSYEQYF. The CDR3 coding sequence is TGTGCCAGCCGCTACTCCTACGAGCAGTACTTC.

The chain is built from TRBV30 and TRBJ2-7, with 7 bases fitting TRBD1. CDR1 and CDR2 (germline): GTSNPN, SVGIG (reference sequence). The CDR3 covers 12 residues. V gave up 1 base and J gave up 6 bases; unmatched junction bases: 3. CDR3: CAWSGAGGEQYF. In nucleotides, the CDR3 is TGTGCCTGGAGTGGTGCAGGGGGCGAGCAGTACTTC.

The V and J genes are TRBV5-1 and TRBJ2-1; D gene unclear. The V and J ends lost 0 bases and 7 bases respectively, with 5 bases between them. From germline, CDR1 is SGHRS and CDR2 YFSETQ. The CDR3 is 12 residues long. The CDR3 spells CASSLDLNEQFF. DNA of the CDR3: TGCGCCAGCAGCTTGGACCTAAATGAGCAGTTCTTC.